The 18 T cell receptor beta chains below come from one sample, sequenced in a study of PD-1 blockade in classical Hodgkin lymphoma. Using immunoSEQ multiplex PCR, the repertoire was profiled, and TCRdb retains in-frame clones only, with some absent. The table lists about 150,000 clones, under 85% of them singletons. Every patient had relapsed following autologous stem cell transplantation, and cohorts differed in brentuximab vedotin exposure. The source was peripheral blood mononuclear cells (PBMCs), collected before the second cycle of nivolumab. These receptors were obtained from a human donor with classical Hodgkin lymphoma.

The chain links TRBV10-1 to TRBJ2-1; tentative D call: TRBD2 (6 bases). Between the trimmed V and J ends, which lost 0 bases and 0 bases, there was a span of 12 bases. Looked up from germline, CDR1 is WNHNN and CDR2 is SYGVQD (reference sequence). This CDR3 is built from 17 residues. In DNA, the CDR3 is TGCGCCAGCAGTGAGTCAGGCGGGGCCGTCTCCTACAATGAGCAGTTCTTC. Residues: CASSESGGAVSYNEQFF.

The DNA of the CDR3 is TGCGCCAGCAGCTTGGCCGAGGGGCGGGAGGAGCTGTTTTTT. Its translation is CASSLAEGREELFF. The genes are TRBV5-1 and TRBJ2-2; D is perhaps TRBD2 (6 bases). The germline CDR1 and CDR2 sequences are SGHRS and YFSETQ. Deletions cut 0 bases from V and 10 bases from J, with 13 bases between. CDR3 length equals 14 residues.

This chain connects TRBV6-6 to TRBJ2-7; D gene ambiguous. V dropped 6 bases and J dropped 4 bases, with 10 bases sitting between them. The germline gives CDR1 MNHNY, CDR2 SVGAGI (reference sequence). CDR3 size: 12 residues. This chain's CDR3 is CASSSGPYEQYF. The CDR3 DNA reads TGTGCCAGCAGCTCAGGACCATACGAGCAGTACTTC.

The V gene is TRBV7-3, the J gene TRBJ2-1; the D gene could be TRBD1 or TRBD2 (5 bases each). V was trimmed by 2 bases and J by 5 bases, leaving 7 bases between them. CDR1 is SGHTA, CDR2 FQGTGA, per germline. The CDR3 covers 13 residues. This CDR3 is CASSLLGDNEQFF. DNA for the CDR3: TGTGCCAGCAGCTTATTGGGGGACAATGAGCAGTTCTTC.

This chain uses TRBV6-5 with TRBJ2-2; possibly TRBD1 or TRBD2 for D (5 bases each). CDR3 length equals 16 residues. Germline CDR1 MNHEY, CDR2 SVGAGI. With 1 base removed from V and 6 bases from J, the gap between germline ends came to 15 bases. CDR3 sequence reads: CASSYLGDEVPGELFF. The CDR3 DNA is TGTGCCAGCAGTTACTTGGGGGACGAAGTCCCCGGGGAGCTGTTTTTT.

The rearrangement links TRBV6-5 to TRBJ1-1, with D hard to call. CDR1 and CDR2 from the germline V gene are MNHEY and SVGAGI. The V gene lost 2 bases and the J gene lost 3 bases, with 10 bases spanning the gap. This CDR3 comprises 14 residues. The CDR3 region has the DNA TGTGCCAGCAGTTACAGACCGTACGACACTGAAGCTTTCTTT. It translates to CASSYRPYDTEAFF.

This clone was detected once. V is TRBV6-5 and J is TRBJ2-2; D remains ambiguous. Germline V CDR1 and CDR2: MNHEY, SVGAGI. The length of the CDR3 is 15 residues. V was cut by 5 bases and J by 9 bases, with 19 bases left in between. The CDR3: CASSTPKRRTRELFF. The DNA for the CDR3 is TGTGCCAGCAGTACCCCCAAGAGACGGACCAGGGAGCTGTTTTTT.

The chain couples TRBV7-9 to TRBJ2-4, with a possible D match to TRBD1 (6 bases). The CDR3 runs to 13 residues. CDR1 SEHNR and CDR2 FQNEAQ come from the germline V gene (reference sequence). V was trimmed by 1 base and J by 5 bases, leaving 6 bases between them. The CDR3 bases are TGTGCCAGCAGCTTAGGGACAGAAAACATTCAGTACTTC. Encoded protein: CASSLGTENIQYF.

The table lists this clone with a few counts. The chain combines TRBV19 with TRBJ1-1; no firm D call. Germline assignment: CDR1 LNHDA and CDR2 SQIVND (reference sequence). V lost 2 bases and J 1 base, leaving 14 bases between the germline ends. The CDR3 sequence is 16 residues long. The CDR3 region has the DNA TGTGCCAGTAGTATATCCTCGTTAAGGAGGAACACTGAAGCTTTCTTT. This gives the protein CASSISSLRRNTEAFF.

This chain joins TRBV19 and TRBJ2-2, with 13 nucleotides matching TRBD2. Germline CDR1 is LNHDA and CDR2 is SQIVND (reference sequence). CDR3 size: 16 residues. Losses at the gene ends were 7 bases for V and 6 bases for J; bases not matched to a gene: 8. CDR3 loop: CASKRTSGGASGELFF. CDR3 nucleotide sequence: TGTGCCAGTAAGAGGACTAGCGGGGGTGCTTCCGGGGAGCTGTTTTTT.

The chain uses TRBV20-1 and TRBJ2-3, with unresolved D. The germline V gene has CDR1 DFQATT and CDR2 SNEGSKA (reference sequence). V was trimmed by 4 bases and J by 5 bases, leaving 4 bases between them. This CDR3 has 10 amino acids. CDR3 sequence reads: CSAIGDTQYF. The CDR3 DNA reads TGCAGTGCTATTGGAGATACGCAGTATTTT.

The rearrangement uses TRBV5-1 and TRBJ1-2; the match to TRBD1 covers 7 bases. The CDR3 covers 14 residues. Germline assignment: CDR1 SGHRS and CDR2 YFSETQ. Trimming took 2 bases from V and 5 from J; bases not matched to a gene: 6. CDR3 sequence: CASSFTGVWYGYTF. For the CDR3, the DNA is TGCGCCAGCAGCTTCACAGGGGTATGGTATGGCTACACCTTC.

The chain carries TRBV5-8 and TRBJ1-4; 12 bases agree with TRBD1. The CDR3 has 18 amino acids. CDR1 is SGHTS, CDR2 YDEGEE, per germline. The V and J ends lost 0 bases and 4 bases, in that order; junction bases with no gene match: 7. The chain's CDR3 is CASSLAPGTGGSNEKLFF. CDR3 coding DNA: TGTGCCAGCAGCTTGGCCCCCGGGACAGGGGGCAGTAATGAAAAACTGTTTTTT.

The DNA for the CDR3 is TGTGCCAGCAGTTACAGTATGAACACTGAAGCTTTCTTT. Translating it yields CASSYSMNTEAFF. The V call is TRBV6-6, the J call TRBJ1-1; D not certain. CDR3 length: 13 amino acids. Trimming took off 2 bases at V and 0 bases at J, with 4 bases between the two ends. CDR1 and CDR2 from the germline V gene are MNHNY and SVGAGI (reference sequence).

This clone appeared a single time. The genes are TRBV19 and TRBJ1-2, with D unresolved. V lost 11 bases to trimming and J lost 8 bases, with 15 bases between them. CDR3 length equals 11 residues. The germline gives CDR1 LNHDA, CDR2 SQIVND (reference sequence). The CDR3, as DNA: TGTGCCGGATACCTACCAGGAGGCTACACCTTC. This encodes CAGYLPGGYTF.

V is TRBV27 and J is TRBJ1-6, with unresolved D. Germline CDR1 reads MNHEY; CDR2 reads SMNVEV (reference sequence). Trimming took off 3 bases at V and 0 bases at J, with 9 bases between the two ends. This CDR3 region has 16 residues. CDR3 coding DNA: TGTGCCAGCAGTTTTGGCCGGAGCTCCTATAATTCACCCCTCCACTTT. Translation: CASSFGRSSYNSPLHF.

In its sample, this clone was seen a few times. The chain is built from TRBV9 and TRBJ1-3; possibly TRBD1 for D (6 bases). Trimming took 3 bases from V and 4 from J, leaving 14 bases between them. This CDR3 spans 15 amino acids. Germline CDR1 is SGDLS and CDR2 is YYNGEE. CDR3 sequence reads: CASSEQTGLGNTIYF. The CDR3 nucleotides read TGTGCCAGCAGCGAGCAAACAGGGTTAGGAAACACCATATATTTT.

The rearrangement links TRBV13 to TRBJ1-1; 7 bases are a match to TRBD1. The J segment lost 2 bases and the V segment lost 5 bases, leaving 14 bases of the junction unmatched. The CDR3 consists of 17 residues. From germline, CDR1 is PRHDT and CDR2 FYEKMQ (reference sequence). The CDR3 protein is CASSPRLTGKGNTEAFF. In DNA form, the CDR3 reads TGTGCCAGCAGCCCCAGACTGACAGGGAAGGGAAACACTGAAGCTTTCTTT.